This TCR beta chain was observed in a study of shared clonotypes between healthy human individuals (dated by TCRdb to the early 2020s). For the study in its entirety: A couple of women and a few men aged 18 to 49 years were included in the cohort. Libraries were prepared and TCR repertoires were sequenced by different laboratories using diverse techniques, in order to increase sequencing depth and limit assay-specific biases. Between about 0.8 and 9 billion PBMCs per donor were obtained by leukapheresis. To estimate repertoire size and how much clonotypes are shared between individuals, the study performed deep sequencing of blood TCR repertoires from roughly five healthy adults. For each donor, CD4 naive and CD4 memory were each run on three plates, CD8 naive on two plates, and CD8 memory on one plate.

Findings and caveats that apply to the study as a whole: The small number of donors limited the genetic and exposure-history diversity represented. Across a handful of donors, roughly 5% of naive CD4, over 3% of naive CD8, about 2.3% of memory CD4, and over 0.35% of memory CD8 clonotypes were shared. Pairwise subsampling indicated that sequencing depth was expected to affect the degree of clonotype sharing among donors. Compared with non-shared clonotypes, clonotypes shared by all four sorted-subset donors had higher generation probabilities. Estimated clonotype richness was generally larger for naive than for memory subsets. Only blood was sampled, and tissue TCR repertoires likely differ from those in blood. Rarefaction of sorted-subset datasets indicated incomplete sequencing despite the large sequencing depth.

TCR CDR3 regions were amplified from genomic DNA by multiplex PCR using the deep immunoSEQ assay. For each cell subset, the extracted genomic DNA was distributed evenly across all wells of several immunoSEQ 96-well plates, and each plate served as one replicate. Each replicate PCR for sorted subsets received about 220 ng genomic DNA, equal to roughly 33,000 T cell genomes. Purified libraries were measured with a Qubit 3.0 fluorometer, size-checked on a Bioanalyzer 2100, and measured again with the KAPA Library Quantification kit. Each immunoSEQ 96-well plate was sequenced on its own single-read 150-cycle Illumina NextSeq 550 flow cell. In the original analysis: Because the immunoSEQ output held only junctional sequences and lacked quality scores, the filtering could not match the filtering applied to full-length reads. To assign V/J genes and CDR3, sequences were annotated against IMGT germline references using PyIR, a Python wrapper for IgBLAST v1.9. Any read was removed if the V/J assignment was weak (E-value above 1e-6), the CDR3 was missing, or the read contained stop codons, out-of-frame junctions, or ambiguous translated residues. A V3J clonotype was defined by an identical inferred V gene, J gene, and CDR3 amino acid sequence. Percentage overlap between repertoires was calculated by dividing the number of shared unique clonotypes by the size of the smaller repertoire. Repertoire richness was assessed with RTK rarefaction, the Chao1 estimator, and Recon v2.1 estimates of unobserved clonotypes. OLGA was used to compute generation probabilities for all TCRbeta clonotypes that the gDNA method yielded from a handful of donors. TCRdb's version of the immuneACCESS table is confined to in-frame rearrangements and falls short of the full clone set. An unresolved V gene accounts for under half of the shortfall where checked; the remainder is of unknown origin. V and J calls and clone size are those listed in that table; D and trimming were worked out from the DNA. This sample has 2 million to 2.5 million clones in its table, and roughly 92% of those were observed once. Together, the top ten hold around 0.4% of the sample.

A note on this clone: What this receptor recognizes is not known. No per-base quality is available; no much larger clone lies one base away.

The donors were healthy, HIV-negative adults with no recently reported acute infections or vaccinations. Every donor was a Caucasian adult living in Nashville, Tennessee, USA. CD4+ T cells were enriched by magnetic negative selection; naive cells were then positively selected on CD45RA, and the negative fraction formed the memory subset. After blood collection by leukapheresis, PBMCs were isolated using Ficoll-Histopaque density gradient centrifugation and then cryopreserved in the vapor phase of liquid nitrogen. Analytical flow cytometry was used to check the purity and quantity of every magnetically sorted T cell population. Genomic DNA was isolated from each sorted fraction and quantified by UV absorbance on a Nanodrop 2000c. This clonotype originated in a man aged 18-30 years in good health. Some clones in this sample may be carry-over from other donors' samples. What was sequenced was naive CD4+ T cells from PBMCs. Read against the paper, the sample's cell subset or site label means: CD45RA+ positively selected.

The nucleotide sequence is given as TGTGCCACCAGCAGAGCCTCGACGATAGGCGAGCAGTACTTC. Its product reads: CATSRASTIGEQYF. Recombination joined TRBV15 with TRBJ2-7; there is no confident call for the D gene. Between the V and J ends, shortened by 1 base and 6 bases respectively, the junction contains 13 bases. The CDR3 covers 14 residues, taking in both the cysteine and the phenylalanine. The DNA shown is the 42-base CDR3, in frame from base 1. From a lookup of the germline V gene (reference sequence), CDR1 and CDR2 are LNHNV and YYDKDF.